The next 26 T cell receptor beta chains were all read from a single sample in a study of blood T cell repertoires in COVID-19. TCRdb's copy holds only in-frame clones and misses some; the assay was immunoSEQ multiplex PCR. The sample carries around 49,000 clones, roughly 90% recorded once. Material: peripheral blood. The receptor source for this set is a human donor in a cohort sampled during active COVID-19.

The chain links TRBV7-2 to TRBJ2-3, with 12 bases aligning to TRBD1. This CDR3 contains 15 residues. Germline assignment: CDR1 SGHTA and CDR2 FQGNSA. V was pared by 5 bases and J by 3 bases, with 3 bases of the junction left unmatched. Here the CDR3 reads CASSRDRGLTDTQYF. DNA of the CDR3: TGTGCCAGCAGCAGGGACAGGGGGCTAACAGATACGCAGTATTTT.

This clone was seen a few times. This CDR3 reads CASSPDRFYGYTF. CDR3 nucleotides: TGTGCCAGCAGCCCTGACAGATTCTATGGCTACACCTTC. This rearrangement joins TRBV7-2 to TRBJ1-2; maybe TRBD1 (5 bases). V lost 5 bases and J 4 bases, leaving 11 bases between the germline ends. CDR3 length: 13 residues. CDR1 is SGHTA and CDR2 is FQGNSA in the germline V gene.

This clone appeared a single time. The chain combines TRBV7-9 with TRBJ2-1; 9 nucleotides line up with TRBD2. V trimming: 4 bases; J trimming: 1 base; junction bases outside the gene matches: 14. CDR3 length equals 19 residues. Germline CDR1 SEHNR, CDR2 FQNEAQ (reference sequence). This chain's CDR3 is CASSSPPRASGTSYNEQFF. In DNA, the CDR3 is TGTGCCAGCAGCTCCCCCCCCCGGGCTAGCGGGACGTCCTACAATGAGCAGTTCTTC.

V and J are TRBV15 and TRBJ1-2; D unclear. Per germline, CDR1 LNHNV and CDR2 YYDKDF (reference sequence). The V end was cut by 0 bases, the J end by 2 bases, with 7 bases between. This CDR3 has 14 amino acids. The CDR3 sequence is CATSRDRQNYGYTF. As DNA, the CDR3 is TGTGCCACCAGCAGAGATCGTCAGAACTATGGCTACACCTTC.

This rearrangement joins TRBV6-1 to TRBJ2-7, with 9 bases aligning to TRBD2. The CDR3 is made up of 18 amino acids. With 0 bases clipped from V and 3 bases from J, the junction kept 12 bases outside the gene matches. Germline V gene lookup returns CDR1 MNHNS and CDR2 SASEGT. CDR3: CASSEALSTAGGGYEQYF. The CDR3 nucleotides are TGTGCCAGCAGTGAAGCGTTAAGTACAGCGGGAGGTGGCTACGAGCAGTACTTC.

V gene TRBV12-3 or TRBV12-4 combines with J gene TRBJ1-2; TRBD1 aligns across 8 bases. The CDR3 spans 12 residues. V was clipped by 6 bases and J by 4 bases; unmatched bases: 1. This CDR3 is CASSGTGYGYTF. For the CDR3, the DNA is TGTGCCAGCAGCGGGACAGGCTATGGCTACACCTTC.

The J gene is TRBJ2-7, the V gene TRBV6-5; D not certain. Germline lookup yields CDR1 MNHEY and CDR2 SVGAGI. Trimming pared 8 bases from V and 2 bases from J, leaving 10 bases between. This CDR3 has 12 residues. CDR3 sequence: CASDDTTYEQYF. DNA for the CDR3: TGTGCCAGCGATGACACCACCTACGAGCAGTACTTC.

This clone was observed a handful of times. This chain connects TRBV6-5 to TRBJ1-3, with D maybe TRBD1 (5 bases). The CDR3 consists of 14 residues. V lost 7 bases and J lost 0, with 10 bases in between. Germline V CDR1 and CDR2: MNHEY, SVGAGI. DNA of the CDR3: TGTGCCAGCAAACCAGGGAACTCTGGAAACACCATATATTTT. Its translation is CASKPGNSGNTIYF.

The V call is TRBV27, the J call TRBJ2-7; 9 nucleotides match TRBD1. The CDR3 is 15 residues long. V shed 1 base and J 0 bases; nucleotides not matched to a gene: 1. Germline CDR1 MNHEY, CDR2 SMNVEV (reference sequence). The CDR3 sequence is CASSLLGQGSYEQYF. CDR3 nucleotide sequence: TGTGCCAGCAGTTTATTGGGACAGGGCTCCTACGAGCAGTACTTC.

The V gene is TRBV10-1, the J gene TRBJ2-2; 9 bases align to TRBD1. The germline gives CDR1 WNHNN, CDR2 SYGVQD (reference sequence). There are 15 residues in the CDR3. With 5 bases clipped from V and 4 bases from J, the junction kept 5 bases outside the gene matches. As DNA, the CDR3 is TGCGCCAGCAGTCCGGGACAGGGACTCACCGGGGAGCTGTTTTTT. Amino acid sequence: CASSPGQGLTGELFF.

V is TRBV6-5 and J is TRBJ2-1; the match to TRBD1 covers 8 bases. Germline V lookup: CDR1 MNHEY, CDR2 SVGAGI. V was pared by 6 bases and J by 8 bases, with 9 bases of the junction left unmatched. This CDR3 has 14 residues. The CDR3: CASRRPGQVDEQFF. In DNA, the CDR3 is TGTGCCAGCAGGCGCCCGGGACAGGTGGATGAGCAGTTCTTC.

CDR3 sequence (DNA): TGTGCCAGCAGCCCGCGGGCAGCGAACACTGAAGCTTTCTTT. Protein product: CASSPRAANTEAFF. J is TRBJ1-1 and V is TRBV9, with D uncertain. The germline gives CDR1 SGDLS, CDR2 YYNGEE. The CDR3 runs to 14 residues. V was trimmed by 4 bases and J by 1 base, leaving 11 bases between them.

This chain joins TRBV3-1 (or the pseudogene TRBV3-2) and TRBJ2-5; tentative D call: TRBD1 (6 bases). Looked up from germline, CDR1 is LGHDT and CDR2 is YNNKEL (reference sequence). Trimming removed 5 bases at V and 1 base at J, with 11 bases between. The CDR3 loop spans 14 amino acids. The CDR3 is CASSTRTAQETQYF. The CDR3 DNA is TGTGCCAGCAGCACAAGGACAGCCCAAGAGACCCAGTACTTC.

The CDR3 DNA reads as TGTGCCAGCAGCTTAAATCCAGGGCAGCTCAATGAGCAGTTCTTC. This sequence encodes CASSLNPGQLNEQFF. The chain uses TRBV7-7 and TRBJ2-1; D might be TRBD1 (5 bases). Deletions cut 2 bases from V and 6 bases from J, with 14 bases between. Germline lookup yields CDR1 SSHAT and CDR2 FNYEAQ (reference sequence). The CDR3 totals 15 residues.

The gene calls are TRBV19 and TRBJ2-4, with a possible D match to TRBD1 (6 bases). Germline CDR1 and CDR2: LNHDA and SQIVND (reference sequence). The length of the CDR3 is 15 residues. The germline V and J ends were trimmed by 3 bases and 4 bases, with 13 bases remaining between them. The DNA for the CDR3 is TGTGCCAGTAGTATCGGTCTCGGACAGAAAAACATTCAGTACTTC. Translating it yields CASSIGLGQKNIQYF.

The chain employs TRBV4-1 and TRBJ2-7; TRBD1 matches at 8 bases. The germline V gene encodes CDR1 MGHRA and CDR2 YSYEKL. This CDR3 spans 13 amino acids. V lost 1 base to trimming and J lost 6 bases; unmatched junction nucleotides: 2. The CDR3 region has the DNA TGCGCCAGCAGCCAAGGGACAGGGACCGAGCAGTACTTC. Protein: CASSQGTGTEQYF.

The chain carries TRBV19 and TRBJ1-1; no reliable D call. The germline CDR1 and CDR2 sequences are LNHDA and SQIVND (reference sequence). CDR3 length equals 13 residues. Trimming took 5 bases from V and 3 from J, leaving 10 bases between them. The CDR3: CASSFGLDTEAFF. CDR3 nucleotides: TGTGCCAGTAGTTTCGGACTTGACACTGAAGCTTTCTTT.

The chain has TRBV29-1 and TRBJ2-4; D unclear. The CDR3 covers 14 residues. CDR1 SQVTM and CDR2 ANQGSEA come from the germline V gene. The DNA for the CDR3 is TGCAGTGCATCAGGCCCCGGCGCCAAAAACATTCAGTACTTC. Amino acids: CSASGPGAKNIQYF.

The chain recombines TRBV4-2 with TRBJ2-2; 8 bases are a match to TRBD2. Germline-derived CDR1 and CDR2 are LGHNA and YNFKEQ. There are 15 residues in the CDR3. The V and J ends lost 1 base and 8 bases, in that order; junction bases with no gene match: 6. CDR3 DNA: TGTGCCAGCAGCCAAGGAGATAGCGGGACTGGGGAGCTGTTTTTT. It specifies CASSQGDSGTGELFF.

The genes are TRBV11-2 and TRBJ1-1, with unresolved D. Germline assignment: CDR1 SGHAT and CDR2 FQNNGV. Trimming took 5 bases from V and 2 from J, leaving 12 bases between them. The CDR3 totals 14 residues. The CDR3 DNA sequence: TGTGCCAGCAGCCAAGGCCGGGGAAACACTGAAGCTTTCTTT. Translating gives CASSQGRGNTEAFF.

The gene calls are TRBV5-1 and TRBJ2-2, with D unclear. Deletions cut 0 bases from V and 1 base from J, with 7 bases between. Germline assignment: CDR1 SGHRS and CDR2 YFSETQ. The CDR3 totals 15 residues. The DNA of the CDR3 is TGCGCCAGCAGCTTGGCCGCAGGGAACACCGGGGAGCTGTTTTTT. This encodes CASSLAAGNTGELFF. The variable domain in full, with the rest retrieved from reference TRBV5-1 and TRBJ2-2, is KAGVTQTPRYLIKTRGQQVTLSCSPISGHRSVSWYQQTPGQGLQFLFEYFSETQRNKGNFPGRFSGRQFSNSRSEMNVSTLELGDSALYLCASSLAAGNTGELFFGEGSRLTVL.

V usage is TRBV29-1 and J usage is TRBJ1-5, with unresolved D. V lost 2 bases and J 3 bases, leaving 8 bases between the germline ends. The CDR3 has 13 amino acids. Germline V lookup: CDR1 SQVTM, CDR2 ANQGSEA. CDR3 sequence reads: CSVESGNNQPQHF. The CDR3 nucleotides read TGCAGCGTTGAATCGGGGAACAATCAGCCCCAGCATTTT.

The rearrangement joins TRBV6-4 to TRBJ2-2, with 15 nucleotides matching TRBD2. The CDR3 loop spans 16 amino acids. The V gene end was trimmed by 6 bases and the J gene end by 4 bases; junction bases not matched to a gene: 3. The germline CDR1 and CDR2 sequences are MRHNA and SNTAGT. In nucleotides, the CDR3 is TGTGCCAGCAGAGGACTAGCGGGGGGGGGCACCGGGGAGCTGTTTTTT. Translation gives CASRGLAGGGTGELFF.

As DNA, the CDR3 is TGTGCCAGCAGCTTAGCGGGCCTCACAGATACGCAGTATTTT. Its translation: CASSLAGLTDTQYF. The chain has TRBV7-2 and TRBJ2-3; D ambiguous. Germline V gives CDR1 SGHTA, CDR2 FQGNSA. CDR3 size: 14 residues. Trimming pared 0 bases from V and 2 bases from J, leaving 6 bases between.

V gene TRBV4-3 combines with J gene TRBJ2-4; TRBD1 matches at 9 bases. V lost 5 bases, J lost 1 base, and 9 bases stayed unmatched. The CDR3 is 17 residues long. From germline, CDR1 is LGHNA and CDR2 YSLEER. The CDR3: CASSYSYRGQAKNIQYF. The DNA for the CDR3 is TGCGCCAGCAGCTACTCTTACAGGGGGCAGGCCAAAAACATTCAGTACTTC.

V and J are TRBV20-1 and TRBJ2-7; 9 bases match TRBD1. CDR1 is DFQATT and CDR2 is SNEGSKA in the germline V gene (reference sequence). The CDR3 consists of 14 residues. The junction had 7 bases not matched to a gene; V was cut back by 3 bases and J by 4 bases. CDR3 in amino acids: CSASSGTGFYEQYF. CDR3 in DNA: TGCAGTGCTAGTTCCGGGACAGGGTTTTACGAGCAGTACTTC.